Below are 11 T cell receptor beta chains sequenced from a single sample in a study of cytomegalovirus exposure and HLA in healthy donors. PCR involved 60 Vbeta and 13 Jbeta primers. Sequencing used immunoSEQ multiplex PCR; TCRdb keeps in-frame clones, though not all of them. The table lists about 160,000 clones, about 82% of them singletons. Sequencing was done on a sample of PBMCs. The receptors were gathered from a young woman in good health and CMV-seronegative.

The chain has TRBV5-4 and TRBJ2-5; TRBD2 aligns across 9 bases. CDR3 size: 16 residues. V gave up 0 bases and J gave up 4 bases; unmatched junction bases: 7. Germline CDR1 and CDR2: SGHNT and YYREEE (reference sequence). The CDR3 DNA reads as TGTGCCAGCAGCTTGGAAGTAGCGGGAGAGGGAGAGACCCAGTACTTC. It specifies CASSLEVAGEGETQYF. Based on the CDR3 plus reference TRBV5-4 and TRBJ2-5, the full variable domain is ETGVTQSPTHLIKTRGQQVTLRCSSQSGHNTVSWYQQALGQGPQFIFQYYREEENGRGNFPPRFSGLQFPNYSSELNVNALELDDSALYLCASSLEVAGEGETQYFGPGTRLLVL.

The chain combines TRBV7-9 with TRBJ1-5; 7 nucleotides line up with TRBD1. The CDR3 totals 17 residues. The germline V gene has CDR1 SEHNR and CDR2 FQNEAQ (reference sequence). Trimming at V came to 5 bases and at J to 0 bases, leaving 10 bases not matched to a gene. The CDR3 sequence is CASSQYRGLYSNQPQHF. The CDR3 bases are TGTGCCAGCAGCCAGTACAGGGGCCTTTATAGCAATCAGCCCCAGCATTTT.

The chain is built from TRBV2 and TRBJ2-1; 9 positions agree with TRBD2. The CDR3 is made up of 13 amino acids. Trimming cost V 10 bases and J 6 bases; bases outside gene matches: 7. Germline-derived CDR1 and CDR2 are SNHLY and FYNNEI. CDR3 region: CATLAGQLNEQFF. In nucleotides, the CDR3 is TGTGCCACCCTAGCGGGGCAGCTCAATGAGCAGTTCTTC.

This clone has more than one count but fewer than ten. This chain uses TRBV6-5 with TRBJ1-1; TRBD1 matches at 8 bases. Germline values: CDR1 MNHEY, CDR2 SVGAGI. The CDR3 length is 15 residues. V trimming: 7 bases; J trimming: 8 bases; junction bases outside the gene matches: 15. The chain's CDR3 is CASTPPGTGGTEAFF. The DNA for the CDR3 is TGTGCCAGCACTCCCCCAGGGACAGGTGGAACGGAAGCTTTCTTT.

This clone was seen a single time. The rearrangement uses TRBV5-1 and TRBJ2-2; TRBD2 aligns across 9 bases. Trimming at V came to 1 base and at J to 5 bases, leaving 6 bases not matched to a gene. CDR1 SGHRS and CDR2 YFSETQ come from the germline V gene. This CDR3 comprises 16 residues. CDR3 bases: TGCGCCAGCAGCTTGTATACTAGCGGGTATACCGGGGAGCTGTTTTTT. The encoded protein is CASSLYTSGYTGELFF. The variable domain in full, completed from reference TRBV5-1 and TRBJ2-2, reads KAGVTQTPRYLIKTRGQQVTLSCSPISGHRSVSWYQQTPGQGLQFLFEYFSETQRNKGNFPGRFSGRQFSNSRSEMNVSTLELGDSALYLCASSLYTSGYTGELFFGEGSRLTVL.

The chain combines TRBV9 with TRBJ2-7, with 10 bases matching TRBD2. The CDR3 totals 16 residues. The germline CDR1 and CDR2 sequences are SGDLS and YYNGEE. The J segment lost 6 bases and the V segment lost 0 bases, leaving 9 bases of the junction unmatched. Written as DNA, the CDR3 is TGTGCCAGCAGCGTAGGTTGGGGTAGCGGGAGGCCCGAGCAGTACTTC. As protein: CASSVGWGSGRPEQYF.

This clone counts as medium-sized. The chain uses TRBV28 and TRBJ1-4; possible D gene TRBD1, 6 bases. This CDR3 comprises 15 residues. Germline CDR1 reads MDHEN; CDR2 reads SYDVKM. With 4 bases removed from V and 7 bases from J, the gap between germline ends came to 16 bases. CDR3 residues: CASSSGGRHAEKLFF. The CDR3 DNA sequence: TGTGCCAGCAGTTCCGGGGGGCGGCATGCTGAAAAACTGTTTTTT.

This rearrangement joins TRBV5-4 to TRBJ2-5, with 12 nucleotides matching TRBD2. Trimming at V came to 4 bases and at J to 5 bases, leaving 12 bases not matched to a gene. In germline, CDR1 is SGHNT, CDR2 YYREEE (reference sequence). CDR3 length: 17 residues. CDR3 sequence reads: CASSPISTSGRTETQYF. CDR3 bases: TGTGCCAGCAGCCCAATATCGACTAGCGGGAGAACGGAGACCCAGTACTTC.

This chain joins TRBV9 and TRBJ1-6; a possible D gene is TRBD1 (5 bases). Germline V gene lookup returns CDR1 SGDLS and CDR2 YYNGEE. Trimming left V 2 bases short and J 9 bases short, with 12 bases between. This CDR3 has 14 amino acids. CDR3 nucleotide sequence: TGTGCCAGCAGCGTCTCAGGGTTGGGTTCACCCCTCCACTTT. Amino acids: CASSVSGLGSPLHF. The whole variable domain, remainder taken from reference TRBV9 and TRBJ1-6, is DSGVTQTPKHLITATGQRVTLRCSPRSGDLSVYWYQQSLDQGLQFLIQYYNGEERAKGNILERFSAQQFPDLHSELNLSSLELGDSALYFCASSVSGLGSPLHFGNGTRLTVT.

The chain recombines TRBV11-3 with TRBJ2-2; D may be TRBD1 (5 bases). The germline CDR1 and CDR2 sequences are SGHNT and YENEEA. CDR3 length: 13 residues. The germline V and J ends were trimmed by 5 bases and 6 bases, with 10 bases remaining between them. The CDR3 reads CASSPTEAGELFF. CDR3 coding DNA: TGTGCCAGCAGCCCGACAGAAGCCGGGGAGCTGTTTTTT.

This chain links TRBV21-1 with TRBJ2-2; the D segment call TRBD1 is taken from the table without a DNA check. TRBV21-1 counts as a pseudogene. This CDR3 is 15 amino acids long. CDR3 DNA sequence: TGTCCCCCACACCGGACAGGGTCTAACACCGGGGAGCTGTTTTTT. It yields the protein CPPHRTGSNTGELFF.